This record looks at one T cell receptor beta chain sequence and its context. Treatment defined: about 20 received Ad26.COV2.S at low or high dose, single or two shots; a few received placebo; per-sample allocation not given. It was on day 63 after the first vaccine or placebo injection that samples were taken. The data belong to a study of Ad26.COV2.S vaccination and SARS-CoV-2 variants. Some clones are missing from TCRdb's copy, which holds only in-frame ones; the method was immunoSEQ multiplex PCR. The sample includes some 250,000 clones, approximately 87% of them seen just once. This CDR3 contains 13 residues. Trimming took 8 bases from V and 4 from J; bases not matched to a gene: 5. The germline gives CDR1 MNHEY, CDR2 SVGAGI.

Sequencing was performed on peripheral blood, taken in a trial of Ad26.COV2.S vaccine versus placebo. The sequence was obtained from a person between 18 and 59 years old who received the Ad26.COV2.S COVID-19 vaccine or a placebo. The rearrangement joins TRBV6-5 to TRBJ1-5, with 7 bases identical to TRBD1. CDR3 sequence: CASGTDLNQPQHF. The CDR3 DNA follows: TGTGCCAGCGGGACAGACTTAAATCAGCCCCAGCATTTT.